The TCR beta chain described here comes from a study of blood T cells in healthy people across ages. Isolation recovered at least 7 million PBMCs from every sample. Findings and limits, study-wide: Because sorting was not performed, PBMCs prevented conclusive naive versus antigen-experienced comparison.

Then a second PCR, running roughly 7 to 11 cycles, was carried out with a sample-barcoded 5' primer and a J-beta primer mix. TCRdb reprocessed the 5' RACE reads via MiXCR and lists one record per CDR3 protein. The sample consists of under 700,000 distinct CDR3 sequences, less than 25% of them appearing once. This clonotype was seen more than once but under ten times. The antigen is unknown. Another study also made use of these data, one on T cells of mothers and their children. That study reports: The study obtained over 8 million TCR beta CDR3 reads per mother and some 3 million per child.

The clonotype comes from a boy aged 5-17 years in good health. Sample: blood.

The CDR3 loop is CASSLRTGRETQYF. The CDR3 DNA follows: TGTGCCAGCAGCTTACGGACAGGGCGGGAGACCCAGTACTTC. The chain combines TRBV7-9 with TRBJ2-5; 8 positions match TRBD1. The ends lost 2 bases at V and 5 bases at J; junction bases unmatched: 4. The CDR3 spans 14 residues. CDR1 and CDR2 from the germline V gene are SEHNR and FQNEAQ (reference sequence).